This entry lists 16 T cell receptor beta chains sequenced from one sample in a study of cytomegalovirus exposure and HLA in healthy donors. The PCR employed 60 Vbeta primers together with 13 Jbeta primers. Sequenced by immunoSEQ multiplex PCR; TCRdb stores in-frame clones only, minus some. The top ten clones hold 3.6% of a sample with roughly 120,000 clones, approximately 80% of them seen once. Sequenced: PBMCs. These TCRs come from a man in his forties in good health and CMV-seronegative.

V usage is TRBV28 and J usage is TRBJ1-1, with D tentatively TRBD1 (5 bases). V was cut by 6 bases and J by 1 base, with 9 bases left in between. CDR1 is MDHEN and CDR2 is SYDVKM in the germline V gene. CDR3 size: 13 residues. CDR3: CASRSQGNTEAFF. The DNA of the CDR3 is TGTGCCAGCAGGTCGCAGGGGAACACTGAAGCTTTCTTT. Using reference TRBV28 and TRBJ1-1 for the parts outside the CDR3, the full variable domain is DVKVTQSSRYLVKRTGEKVFLECVQDMDHENMFWYRQDPGLGLRLIYFSYDVKMKEKGDIPEGYSVSREKKERFSLILESASTNQTSMYLCASRSQGNTEAFFGQGTRLTVV.

The chain links TRBV7-2 to TRBJ2-4; the match to TRBD2 covers 7 bases. The V gene end was trimmed by 4 bases and the J gene end by 6 bases; junction bases not matched to a gene: 0. The germline V gene encodes CDR1 SGHTA and CDR2 FQGNSA. This CDR3 has 12 residues. The CDR3 DNA follows: TGTGCCAGCAGCTCGGGGGGAAACATTCAGTACTTC. This sequence encodes CASSSGGNIQYF.

A few counts support this clone. The chain employs TRBV7-8 and TRBJ1-3; D is ambiguous. V dropped 2 bases and J dropped 2 bases, with 16 bases sitting between them. Germline CDR1 reads SGHVS; CDR2 reads FQNEAQ. This CDR3 has 17 amino acids. This chain's CDR3 is CASSLKRVRSTGNTIYF. The CDR3 DNA is TGTGCCAGCAGCTTAAAGCGGGTTCGTTCGACTGGAAACACCATATATTTT.

A word on this clone: An end of the junction does not agree with germline; a read error may underlie this. V is TRBV4-3 and J is TRBJ2-4; D remains unclear. The CDR3 is 15 amino acids. Germline CDR1 reads LGHNA; CDR2 reads YSLEER. The CDR3: CASSQEVRAKNSQYF. The CDR3 DNA sequence: TGCGCCAGCAGCCAAGAGGTCAGAGCCAAAAACAGTCAGTACTTC.

Details on this clone: One junction end does not reproduce the germline sequence, and a read error may be involved. This rearrangement joins TRBV9 to TRBJ2-3, with TRBD1 as a possible D gene (6 bases). The CDR3 totals 15 residues. Germline V gives CDR1 SGDLS, CDR2 YYNGEE. CDR3 DNA sequence: TGTGCCAGCGGGGTAGAAACGGGGTGGACAGATGCGCAGTATTTT. Protein sequence: CASGVETGWTDAQYF.

The chain combines TRBV10-2 with TRBJ2-7, with 10 bases lining up with TRBD1. This CDR3 comprises 14 residues. Germline lookup yields CDR1 WSHSY and CDR2 SAAADI. V lost 5 bases to trimming and J lost 2 bases; unmatched junction nucleotides: 3. In nucleotides, the CDR3 is TGCGCCAGCAGTTCGGGACAGGGGACCTACGAGCAGTACTTC. Protein: CASSSGQGTYEQYF.

This rearrangement joins TRBV7-8 to TRBJ2-2; tentatively, D is TRBD1 (5 bases). V was trimmed by 2 bases and J by 7 bases, leaving 14 bases between them. This CDR3 spans 15 amino acids. The germline CDR1 and CDR2 sequences are SGHVS and FQNEAQ. The chain's CDR3 is CASSLPPWQGGELFF. DNA for the CDR3: TGTGCCAGCAGCTTACCCCCCTGGCAGGGCGGGGAGCTGTTTTTT.

This chain links TRBV5-1 with TRBJ1-6; D unclear. The CDR3 is 15 amino acids. V lost 0 bases and J lost 7, with 11 bases in between. CDR1 is SGHRS and CDR2 is YFSETQ in the germline V gene. Here the CDR3 DNA reads TGCGCCAGCAGCTTGGATCCTTCGAGGAATTCACCCCTCCACTTT. Protein: CASSLDPSRNSPLHF.

V is TRBV6-5 and J is TRBJ1-1, with 8 bases identical to TRBD1. The V gene's germline CDR1 is MNHEY and CDR2 SVGAGI. Germline trimming cut 2 bases from V and 3 bases from J; bases unmatched to any gene: 5. The CDR3 is 15 residues long. The CDR3 region has the DNA TGTGCCAGCAGTTACATCTCGACAGGGGACACTGAAGCTTTCTTT. Translating it yields CASSYISTGDTEAFF.

The V and J genes are TRBV19 and TRBJ1-1; 9 positions agree with TRBD1. The junction had 10 bases not matched to a gene; V was cut back by 3 bases and J by 5 bases. This CDR3 has 16 residues. The germline V gene encodes CDR1 LNHDA and CDR2 SQIVND (reference sequence). CDR3 DNA sequence: TGTGCCAGTAGTATGGGGACCGGGACAGGGAATACTGAAGCTTTCTTT. It specifies CASSMGTGTGNTEAFF.

V usage is TRBV6-5 and J usage is TRBJ1-5, with D unclear. The CDR3 is 14 amino acids. Germline V gene sequence: CDR1 MNHEY, CDR2 SVGAGI. V lost 6 bases to trimming and J lost 1 base, with 10 bases between them. CDR3 sequence (DNA): TGTGCCAGCAGGGGAGAAGGAAGCAATCAGCCCCAGCATTTT. It codes for CASRGEGSNQPQHF.

The J gene is TRBJ2-3, the V gene TRBV25-1; 9 positions agree with TRBD2. Trimming at V came to 4 bases and at J to 5 bases, leaving 4 bases not matched to a gene. In germline, CDR1 is MGHDK, CDR2 SYGVNS. CDR3 length: 14 residues. The CDR3 region is CASSVAGGRDTQYF. The CDR3 DNA is TGTGCCAGCAGTGTGGCGGGGGGGAGAGATACGCAGTATTTT.

This clone was detected only a few times. The chain has TRBV11-2 and TRBJ1-1; D not resolved. The CDR3 is 11 amino acids. Germline-derived CDR1 and CDR2 are SGHAT and FQNNGV. Between the trimmed V and J ends, which lost 3 bases and 6 bases, there was a span of 5 bases. CDR3 nucleotides: TGTGCCAGCAGCTTTCGGTCTGAAGCTTTCTTT. It codes for CASSFRSEAFF.

The CDR3 loop is CAWSREGSYEQYF. In nucleotides, the CDR3 is TGTGCCTGGAGCAGGGAGGGTTCCTACGAGCAGTACTTC. V gene TRBV30 combines with J gene TRBJ2-7, with 7 bases lining up with TRBD2. Germline loops: CDR1 GTSNPN, CDR2 SVGIG (reference sequence). The CDR3 loop spans 13 amino acids. With 3 bases clipped from V and 1 base from J, the junction kept 3 bases outside the gene matches.

The chain has TRBV28 and TRBJ1-1; D possibly corresponds to TRBD1 (6 bases). Germline values: CDR1 MDHEN, CDR2 SYDVKM. Trimming left V 7 bases short and J 4 bases short, with 13 bases between. CDR3 size: 13 residues. CDR3: CASTPGQRTEAFF. The DNA for the CDR3 is TGTGCCAGCACTCCGGGACAACGCACTGAAGCTTTCTTT.

This clone was seen once. The germline gene is not matched at one end of the junction; a read error may be the cause. Different DNA sequences within this sample yield the same CDR3. The V gene is TRBV7-9, the J gene TRBJ2-7, with 10 nucleotides matching TRBD2. Germline V gives CDR1 SEHNR, CDR2 FQNEAQ (reference sequence). This CDR3 is built from 18 residues. The CDR3 here is CASSRIAGGRGFSYEQYF. The CDR3, as DNA: TGTGCCAGCAGCCGTATAGCGGGGGGCCGAGGATTCTCCTACGAACAGTACTTC.